This TCR beta chain appears in the sequencing data of a study of T cell changes during pregnancy in multiple sclerosis. The assay was immunoSEQ multiplex PCR, and TCRdb's table has in-frame clones only and misses some. This table has around 61,000 clones, around 90% appearing once. Trimming took off 3 bases at V and 8 bases at J, with 11 bases between the two ends. Germline CDR1 is MNHEY and CDR2 is SMNVEV (reference sequence). This CDR3 spans 14 amino acids. The sequencing used peripheral blood, collected in the third trimester of pregnancy. The source of this sequence is a female donor in good health, enrolled as a control in a pregnancy study. The rearrangement links TRBV27 to TRBJ1-6, with D perhaps matching TRBD1 (6 bases). The CDR3 here is CASSLGAGYSPLHF. As DNA, the CDR3 is TGTGCCAGCAGTTTGGGGGCGGGTTATTCACCCCTCCACTTT.